This T cell receptor (beta chain) originates from a study of blood T cells in healthy people across ages. About this clonotype: Antigen: not known.

Germline V lookup: CDR1 ENHRY, CDR2 SYGVKD. CDR3 length equals 14 residues. The V end was cut by 2 bases, the J end by 0 bases, with 8 bases between. Donors were systemically healthy Caucasian individuals from Russia aged roughly 6 to 100 years. The second PCR ran roughly 7 to 12 cycles with a sample-barcoded 5' primer and J-beta primers. Researchers report that a template-switch adaptor with 12 random nucleotides tagged each cDNA molecule. All samples yielded 3 million or more CDR3-containing paired-end reads. TCRdb recomputed calls from the 5' RACE reads with MiXCR, one row per CDR3 protein. The sample carries 1,500,000 or so distinct CDR3 sequences, 40% to 45% recorded once. Points from the study as a whole: CMV status of donors was unknown, possibly confounding expanded clonotype changes.

Sequencing used blood. The rearrangement joins TRBV10-3 to TRBJ2-7; D not resolved. The receptor was derived from a woman under 30 in good health. The CDR3 sequence: CAISEDARSYEQYF. The CDR3 DNA follows: TGTGCCATCAGTGAGGACGCCCGCTCCTACGAGCAGTACTTC.